This TCR beta chain was sequenced for a study of T cells in Graves' hyperthyroidism and ophthalmopathy. Findings and limits, study-wide: Ophthalmopathy, which appeared later, was predicted by the model a median about 6 months before onset.

Hyperthyroidism, newly diagnosed and lasting under 2 months, affected patients aged 18 to 65. Lactation, pregnancy, other autoimmune disease or uncontrolled infection excluded patients. Thyroid ultrasound and orbital computed tomography, with clinical symptoms and serum thyroxine and TRAb, informed diagnoses. The source material, RNA transcripts, was used to amplify TCR beta CDR3 regions. During a first-round RT-PCR of the TCR CDR3, the HTBI primer set was used. In TCRdb, the multiplex PCR reads were re-called with MiXCR into one record per CDR3 protein. The sample includes around 690,000 distinct CDR3 sequences, around 16% seen only once; the top ten take about 14%. The CDR3 contains 13 residues. CDR1 and CDR2 (germline): SGDLS, YYNGEE. Deletions cut 0 bases from V and 7 bases from J, with 11 bases between. This clonotype was seen repeatedly, ten times or more. Its antigen remains unknown.

V is TRBV9 and J is TRBJ2-7; D call uncertain. The sample taken for sequencing was blood. The clonotype originates from a man aged 45-65 years with Graves' hyperthyroidism. The DNA of the CDR3 is TGTGCCAGCAGCGTAGCGGAACGTGGAGAGCAGTACTTC. It codes for CASSVAERGEQYF. Looking up the rest from reference TRBV9 and TRBJ2-7 gives the full variable domain: DSGVTQTPKHLITATGQRVTLRCSPRSGDLSVYWYQQSLDQGLQFLIQYYNGEERAKGNILERFSAQQFPDLHSELNLSSLELGDSALYFCASSVAERGEQYFGPGTRLTVT.